These 25 T cell receptor beta chains were sequenced from one sample in a study of blood T cell repertoires in COVID-19. Sequencing used immunoSEQ multiplex PCR; TCRdb keeps in-frame clones, though not all of them. The sample consists of 400,000 to 450,000 clones, less than 95% of them appearing once. Sequenced: PBMCs or T cells enriched from blood (not recorded which). The origin of the receptors is a man aged 18 to 30 who had recovered from COVID-19.

The chain has TRBV5-1 and TRBJ1-1, with D tentatively TRBD1 (5 bases). From germline, CDR1 is SGHRS and CDR2 YFSETQ. V lost 5 bases and J lost 1, with 6 bases in between. The CDR3 spans 12 residues. Here the CDR3 reads CASRGQNTEAFF. The CDR3 region has the DNA TGCGCCAGCAGGGGGCAGAACACTGAAGCTTTCTTT. Full variable domain (missing parts from reference TRBV5-1 and TRBJ1-1): KAGVTQTPRYLIKTRGQQVTLSCSPISGHRSVSWYQQTPGQGLQFLFEYFSETQRNKGNFPGRFSGRQFSNSRSEMNVSTLELGDSALYLCASRGQNTEAFFGQGTRLTVV.

The V call is TRBV9, the J call TRBJ1-6; D call uncertain. V was cut by 0 bases and J by 10 bases, with 11 bases left in between. The CDR3 runs to 14 residues. CDR1 and CDR2 from the germline V gene are SGDLS and YYNGEE. CDR3 protein: CASSVAMAASPLHF. The CDR3 region has the DNA TGTGCCAGCAGCGTAGCTATGGCGGCCTCACCCCTCCACTTT.

This sequence joins TRBV10-1 and TRBJ1-5; TRBD1 might be the D (6 bases). Trimming took off 2 bases at V and 4 bases at J, with 9 bases between the two ends. CDR3 length: 14 residues. Germline-derived CDR1 and CDR2 are WNHNN and SYGVQD (reference sequence). CDR3 in amino acids: CASSETGPNQPQHF. The CDR3 DNA sequence: TGCGCCAGCAGTGAGACAGGGCCAAATCAGCCCCAGCATTTT.

This chain links TRBV2 with TRBJ2-1; 14 nucleotides agree with TRBD2. Germline V gives CDR1 SNHLY, CDR2 FYNNEI. The J segment lost 6 bases and the V segment lost 7 bases, leaving 11 bases of the junction unmatched. The CDR3 totals 17 residues. The CDR3 bases are TGTGCCAGCACTGGACTAGCGGGGGGCCTATTTCGCAATGAGCAGTTCTTC. Amino acids: CASTGLAGGLFRNEQFF.

This sequence joins TRBV19 and TRBJ1-1, with 10 nucleotides matching TRBD1. The CDR3 length is 13 residues. J was trimmed by 5 bases and V by 10 bases; bases with no gene match: 7. The germline CDR1 and CDR2 sequences are LNHDA and SQIVND (reference sequence). The CDR3 protein is CATNRDRGTEAFF. The CDR3 region has the DNA TGTGCCACTAACCGGGACAGGGGTACTGAAGCTTTCTTT.

This sequence joins TRBV2 and TRBJ2-7; D is ambiguous. The ends were cut back, 0 bases at V and 7 bases at J, with 10 bases in the middle. This CDR3 is 13 amino acids long. CDR1 is SNHLY, CDR2 FYNNEI, per germline. CDR3 coding DNA: TGTGCCAGCAGTGAAGCGCGAAGTTTGGAGCAGTACTTC. Protein product: CASSEARSLEQYF.

The rearrangement links TRBV6-5 to TRBJ1-1; no clear D gene. CDR3 length: 13 residues. V was trimmed by 3 bases and J by 8 bases, leaving 13 bases between them. CDR1 MNHEY and CDR2 SVGAGI come from the germline V gene. CDR3 residues: CASSYSARGEAFF. The CDR3 nucleotides are TGTGCCAGCAGTTATTCCGCGCGGGGAGAAGCTTTCTTT.

The rearrangement joins TRBV4-1 to TRBJ2-5; 9 bases fit TRBD2. Germline assignment: CDR1 MGHRA and CDR2 YSYEKL. Losses at the gene ends were 1 base for V and 5 bases for J; bases not matched to a gene: 8. The CDR3 extends over 16 amino acids. DNA of the CDR3: TGCGCCAGCAGCCAAGTAGGGCTAGCGGGAATGGAGACCCAGTACTTC. This codes for CASSQVGLAGMETQYF.

The chain employs TRBV5-1 and TRBJ1-3; 7 bases fit TRBD1. Germline CDR1 is SGHRS and CDR2 is YFSETQ. The length of the CDR3 is 21 residues. J gave up 2 bases and V 0 bases, and 20 bases lay outside the gene matches. The CDR3 region is CASSLAPNRQGYGQTGNTIYF. The CDR3 DNA is TGCGCCAGCAGCTTGGCCCCCAATCGACAGGGTTATGGACAAACTGGAAACACCATATATTTT.

This chain connects TRBV28 to TRBJ1-4; no firm D call. Trimming pared 6 bases from V and 7 bases from J, leaving 18 bases between. This CDR3 comprises 15 residues. In germline, CDR1 is MDHEN, CDR2 SYDVKM. The CDR3 region is CASSKRGELSEKLFF. In DNA form, the CDR3 reads TGTGCCAGCAGCAAAAGAGGTGAATTGAGTGAAAAACTGTTTTTT.

The chain uses TRBV6-1 and TRBJ2-4; 7 bases map to TRBD2. With 2 bases clipped from V and 0 bases from J, the junction kept 7 bases outside the gene matches. The CDR3 has 17 amino acids. The germline V gene encodes CDR1 MNHNS and CDR2 SASEGT. The CDR3 sequence is CASSERAGEIAKNIQYF. The CDR3 bases are TGTGCCAGCAGTGAAAGGGCGGGGGAAATAGCCAAAAACATTCAGTACTTC.

V and J are TRBV29-1 and TRBJ1-1, with TRBD1 as a possible D gene (5 bases). Per the germline V gene, CDR1 is SQVTM and CDR2 is ANQGSEA. The CDR3 consists of 13 residues. The V end was cut by 1 base, the J end by 4 bases, with 10 bases between. This CDR3 is CSVEGGGVTEAFF. In DNA form, the CDR3 reads TGCAGCGTTGAAGGGGGGGGAGTCACTGAAGCTTTCTTT.

The rearrangement uses TRBV15 and TRBJ2-1; maybe TRBD1 (5 bases). The CDR3 sequence is 19 residues long. The germline V and J ends were trimmed by 9 bases and 5 bases, with 32 bases remaining between them. CDR1 and CDR2 (germline): LNHNV, YYDKDF (reference sequence). The CDR3 is CATQGAQELVGESHNEQFF. The CDR3 DNA reads TGTGCCACTCAAGGGGCCCAAGAGTTGGTAGGGGAATCCCACAATGAGCAGTTCTTC.

The genes are TRBV27 and TRBJ2-7; TRBD1 matches at 9 bases. The germline V gene has CDR1 MNHEY and CDR2 SMNVEV (reference sequence). Trimming removed 5 bases from V and 3 bases from J; junction bases left unmatched: 5. This CDR3 spans 14 amino acids. The CDR3 loop is CASSDRQGVYEQYF. CDR3 nucleotides: TGTGCCAGCAGTGATCGACAGGGGGTCTACGAGCAGTACTTC.

The rearrangement joins TRBV27 to TRBJ1-2; TRBD1 aligns across 10 bases. The CDR3 loop spans 16 amino acids. In germline, CDR1 is MNHEY, CDR2 SMNVEV (reference sequence). The J segment lost 7 bases and the V segment lost 5 bases, leaving 13 bases of the junction unmatched. The CDR3 loop is CASSPTLDRGRSGYTF. CDR3 nucleotide sequence: TGTGCCAGCAGTCCCACCCTAGACAGGGGGCGTAGTGGCTACACCTTC.

For the CDR3, the DNA is TGCAGCGCAGGGGATGGGTTCTATGGCTACACCTTC. It yields the protein CSAGDGFYGYTF. The chain uses TRBV29-1 and TRBJ1-2; tentatively, D is TRBD1 (6 bases). V was shortened by 7 bases and J by 4 bases, with 13 bases between the two germline ends. The CDR3 is made up of 12 amino acids. In germline, CDR1 is SQVTM, CDR2 ANQGSEA.

The CDR3 loop reads CASSVEGSSYNSPLHF. CDR3 DNA: TGTGCCAGCAGCGTAGAAGGGAGCTCCTATAATTCACCCCTCCACTTT. This chain joins TRBV9 and TRBJ1-6; D is undetermined. From germline, CDR1 is SGDLS and CDR2 YYNGEE. This CDR3 contains 16 residues. The V gene lost 0 bases and the J gene lost 0 bases, with 7 bases spanning the gap.

The CDR3 nucleotides are TGTGCCAGCAGCCAGACAGGGACTAACTATGGCTACACCTTC. Translation: CASSQTGTNYGYTF. The chain carries TRBV3-1 (or the pseudogene TRBV3-2) and TRBJ1-2, with 7 positions matching TRBD1. V shed 3 bases, J shed 0 bases, and the junction held 1 base outside the gene matches. CDR1 LGHDT and CDR2 YNNKEL come from the germline V gene (reference sequence). The CDR3 is made up of 14 amino acids.

The chain combines TRBV15 with TRBJ1-2; no reliable D call. This CDR3 region has 13 residues. CDR1 and CDR2 (germline): LNHNV, YYDKDF (reference sequence). Deletions cut 8 bases from V and 4 bases from J, with 14 bases between. The CDR3 coding sequence is TGTGCCACCCGTGGTGCTGGGCTCTATGGCTACACCTTC. It yields the protein CATRGAGLYGYTF.

The chain couples TRBV4-1 to TRBJ2-7, with TRBD1 matching over 8 bases. The germline V gene has CDR1 MGHRA and CDR2 YSYEKL. The V segment lost 3 bases and the J segment 5 bases; nucleotides outside the gene matches: 12. The CDR3 extends over 16 amino acids. The CDR3 here is CASSHFDRGPRDEQYF. The CDR3 DNA reads as TGCGCCAGCAGCCACTTCGACAGGGGCCCAAGGGACGAGCAGTACTTC.

V usage is TRBV19 and J usage is TRBJ1-1; D unclear. V dropped 0 bases and J dropped 1 base, with 6 bases sitting between them. The CDR3 runs 14 residues. Germline assignment: CDR1 LNHDA and CDR2 SQIVND (reference sequence). CDR3 bases: TGTGCCAGTAGTATAGAAGCGGGGAACACTGAAGCTTTCTTT. Its translation is CASSIEAGNTEAFF.

This chain links TRBV7-3 with TRBJ2-3; D ambiguous. Germline V gives CDR1 SGHTA, CDR2 FQGTGA. The length of the CDR3 is 12 residues. V lost 3 bases and J lost 1, with 2 bases in between. CDR3 loop: CASSFGTDTQYF. The CDR3 nucleotides are TGTGCCAGCAGCTTCGGCACAGATACGCAGTATTTT.

CDR3 sequence reads: CAGASGEATGELFF. CDR3 sequence (DNA): TGTGCCGGCGCCTCGGGGGAGGCAACCGGGGAGCTGTTTTTT. V and J are TRBV28 and TRBJ2-2; D possibly corresponds to TRBD2 (6 bases). CDR3 length equals 14 residues. Germline loops: CDR1 MDHEN, CDR2 SYDVKM. Trimming removed 11 bases from V and 5 bases from J, with 18 bases in between.

The CDR3 nucleotides read TGTGCCAGCAGCCCACCGACAGGGCCGAACACTGAAGCTTTCTTT. It specifies CASSPPTGPNTEAFF. The J gene is TRBJ1-1, the V gene TRBV7-2; 7 bases line up with TRBD1. Germline values: CDR1 SGHTA, CDR2 FQGNSA. V shed 5 bases and J 1 base; nucleotides not matched to a gene: 7. The CDR3 sequence is 15 residues long.

The chain recombines TRBV7-8 with TRBJ2-1; 9 bases are shared with TRBD2. The V gene's germline CDR1 is SGHVS and CDR2 FQNEAQ. J was trimmed by 0 bases and V by 1 base; bases with no gene match: 16. The CDR3 covers 21 residues. Written as DNA, the CDR3 is TGTGCCAGCAGCTTAGTTCGGCGACTAGCGGACCTAAGGAGCTCCTACAATGAGCAGTTCTTC. Translated, it gives CASSLVRRLADLRSSYNEQFF.